The rows below give T cell receptor beta chains drawn from one sample of a study of cytomegalovirus exposure and HLA in healthy donors. Measured with immunoSEQ multiplex PCR; TCRdb has only the in-frame clones, and not every one. The sample consists of 150,000 to 200,000 clones, more than 60% of them appearing once. Sequencing used PBMCs. Source of these receptors: a young man in good health and CMV-seropositive. The CDR3 runs from the conserved cysteine through the conserved F or W. D genes are given only for firm matches. Clone sizes are given selectively: once, few, many, or a class where the clone is expanded.

TRBV28	TRBJ1-1	few	13	TRBD1	TGTGCCAGCACACAGGGGGCGGAGGTTGAAGCTTTCTTT	CASTQGAEVEAFF
TRBV4-2	TRBJ2-7	.	16	.	TGTGCCAGCAGCCAAGACAGGGGTATAGGCTCCTACGAGCAGTACTTC	CASSQDRGIGSYEQYF
TRBV2	TRBJ2-1	.	14	.	TGTGCCAGCAGTTCCGGGAATATCTACAATGAGCAGTTCTTC	CASSSGNIYNEQFF
TRBV6-5	TRBJ2-2	.	14	.	TGTGCCAGCAGTTACTCTCTATACACCGGGGAGCTGTTTTTT	CASSYSLYTGELFF
TRBV21-1	TRBJ2-7	.	14	.	TGTGCCAGCAGCAAAGGGGCAGGGGGCTACGAGCAGTACTTC	CASSKGAGGYEQYF
TRBV6-1	TRBJ2-3	.	13	.	TGTGCCAGCAGCCTCCTACTCACAGATACGCAGTATTTT	CASSLLLTDTQYF
TRBV7-6	TRBJ1-2	once	13	.	TGTGCCAGCAGCTCCGGGACAAACTATGGCTACACCTTC	CASSSGTNYGYTF
TRBV11-2	TRBJ1-1	once	15	.	TGTGCCAGCAGCCCACTAGGACTGTGGGACACTGAAGCTTTCTTT	CASSPLGLWDTEAFF
TRBV25-1	TRBJ2-6	once	15	.	TGTGCCAGCAGTGATCAGGCCTCTGGGGCCAACGTCCTGACTTTC	CASSDQASGANVLTF
TRBV4-1	TRBJ1-3	few	15	.	TGCGCCAGCAGCCAAGATCCCCTCCCGGAGAACACCATATATTTT	CASSQDPLPENTIYF
TRBV15	TRBJ2-1	once	14	.	TGTGCCACCAGCAGAGATCCAGGGCGCAATGAGCAGTTCTTC	CATSRDPGRNEQFF
TRBV27	TRBJ1-1	.	11	.	TGTGCCAGCAGTTCGTACACTGAAGCTTTCTTT	CASSSYTEAFF
TRBV19	TRBJ2-2	.	16	TRBD2	TGTGCCAGTAGTATATATCCGGGAGGGCCTACCGGGGAGCTGTTTTTT	CASSIYPGGPTGELFF
TRBV7-2	TRBJ1-2	.	14	.	TGTGCCAGCAGCACCGCGGGGGCCAACTATGGCTACACCTTC	CASSTAGANYGYTF
TRBV28	TRBJ2-1	once	15	.	TGTGCCAGCAGTCTCCGGGACTCAGCTGGGCATGAGCAGTTCTTC	CASSLRDSAGHEQFF
TRBV7-9	TRBJ2-7	.	18	.	TGTGCCAGCAGCTTGGGGCCTAACGCCCCCCATAAGACCTACGAGCAGTACTTC	CASSLGPNAPHKTYEQYF
TRBV19	TRBJ2-7	once	14	TRBD1	TGTGCCAGTAGTATCCGGGACAGGGCCCACGAGCAGTACTTC	CASSIRDRAHEQYF
TRBV7-9	TRBJ2-7	.	18	TRBD2	TGTGCCAGCAGCTTTAGACAGAACCTTAGCGGGCGTTACTACGAGCAGTACTTC	CASSFRQNLSGRYYEQYF
TRBV4-1	TRBJ1-1	.	15	.	TGCGCCAGCAGCCTTGGGGCCGCCATGAACACTGAAGCTTTCTTT	CASSLGAAMNTEAFF
TRBV18	TRBJ2-7	.	14	.	TGTGCCAGCTCACCTGTCCCAGACTACTACGAGCAGTACTTC	CASSPVPDYYEQYF
TRBV23-1	TRBJ2-5	once	15	TRBD1	TGCGCCAGCAGTCCGCTGGACAGGGGAAAAGAGACCCAGTACTTC	CASSPLDRGKETQYF
TRBV4-1	TRBJ2-1	once	15	TRBD1	TGCGCCAGCAGCCAAGGAAGGGGACAGGGTAATGAGCAGTTCTTC	CASSQGRGQGNEQFF
TRBV7-9	TRBJ2-7	.	14	TRBD1	TGTGCCAGCAGCCCTGGACAGGGGTCTAACGAGCAGTACTTC	CASSPGQGSNEQYF
TRBV6-6	TRBJ1-1	.	14	.	TGTGCCAGCACGAACAGGGTACAGAACACTGAAGCTTTCTTT	CASTNRVQNTEAFF
TRBV7-2	TRBJ1-5	few	14	.	TGTGCCAGCAGCTTCCAGGATAGCAATCAGCCCCAGCATTTT	CASSFQDSNQPQHF
TRBV25-1	TRBJ1-3	.	15	.	TGTGCCAGCAGTATGGGGGGGCTCTCTGGAAACACCATATATTTT	CASSMGGLSGNTIYF
TRBV7-6	TRBJ2-5	.	14	TRBD1	TGTGCCAGCAGGACTGACAGGGTAGAAGAGACCCAGTACTTC	CASRTDRVEETQYF
TRBV7-2	TRBJ1-4	.	14	.	TGTGCCAGCAGCTTAGCAGGGGTTAATGAAAAACTGTTTTTT	CASSLAGVNEKLFF
TRBV2	TRBJ1-5	few	14	.	TGTGCCAGCAGTGGAGAGACGGGGTATCAGCCCCAGCATTTT	CASSGETGYQPQHF
TRBV27	TRBJ2-3	.	14	.	TGTGCCAGTCGGACTCCCTCCCCCCCAGATACGCAGTATTTT	CASRTPSPPDTQYF
TRBV4-2	TRBJ2-2	.	17	.	TGTGCCAGCAGCCAAGATCTGGCAGGGCTTCTGTCGGGGGAGCTGTTTTTT	CASSQDLAGLLSGELFF
TRBV9	TRBJ2-7	.	13	TRBD1	TGTGCCAGCACCCGCCGGGACAGAGACGAGCAGTACTTC	CASTRRDRDEQYF
TRBV5-4	TRBJ2-7	.	15	.	TGTGCCAGCAGGGTTTTAGCGGATCCCCCCTACGAGCAGTACTTC	CASRVLADPPYEQYF
TRBV21-1	TRBJ2-7	.	15	.	TGTGCCAGCAGCCCCCGGACTAGCGGGACGTACGAGCAGTACTTC	CASSPRTSGTYEQYF
TRBV10-3	TRBJ2-5	.	14	.	TGTGCCATCAGTGACACCTTCCGGCAAGAGACCCAGTACTTC	CAISDTFRQETQYF
TRBV5-4	TRBJ2-3	.	15	.	TGTGCCAGCAGCCCCCCGGCGGGCCTCGGAGATACGCAGTATTTT	CASSPPAGLGDTQYF
TRBV5-4	TRBJ2-5	.	13	.	TGTGCCAGCAGCTGGAGGGGCCAAGAGACCCAGTACTTC	CASSWRGQETQYF
TRBV27	TRBJ2-1	many	14	TRBD1	TGTGCCAGCAGTTCACAGGGGCAAGACAATGAGCAGTTCTTC	CASSSQGQDNEQFF
TRBV5-1	TRBJ2-7	.	14	TRBD1	TGCGCCAGCAGCTTACAGGGGGACAAGGGCGAGCAGTACTTC	CASSLQGDKGEQYF